This is a list of T cell receptor beta chains from one sample in a study of blood T cells in healthy people across ages. TCRdb re-analysed the 5' RACE reads in MiXCR, keeping a single row per CDR3 protein. Here the sample spans hundreds of thousands of distinct CDR3 sequences, about 25% being singletons. These data were also reused for a study on T cells of mothers and their children.

The source material was blood. The receptors were gathered from a boy between 10 and 17 years old in good health. The CDR3 runs from the conserved cysteine through the conserved F or W. Each record gives: V gene, CDR3 length, J gene, D gene, clone size, CDR3 protein, CDR3 DNA. A D gene is named only where the DNA matches it firmly. Where a row states a size, it is once, few, many or the class of an expanded clone; other rows omit it.

V gene: TRBV9
CDR3 length: 15
J gene: TRBJ1-2
D gene: TRBD1
clone size: .
CDR3 protein: CASSTRDSSTYGYTF
CDR3 DNA: TGTGCCAGCAGCACTCGGGACAGTTCAACCTATGGCTACACCTTC

V gene: TRBV5-1
CDR3 length: 14
J gene: TRBJ2-5
D gene: TRBD1
clone size: once
CDR3 protein: CASSFTGQVETQYF
CDR3 DNA: TGCGCCAGCAGCTTTACCGGACAGGTAGAGACCCAGTACTTC

V gene: TRBV6-2/TRBV6-3
CDR3 length: 19
J gene: TRBJ2-1
D gene: .
clone size: few
CDR3 protein: CASSYRSPPYVFPDNEQFF
CDR3 DNA: TGTGCCAGCAGTTATCGTTCTCCCCCTTACGTATTCCCGGACAATGAGCAGTTCTTC

V gene: TRBV6-6
CDR3 length: 15
J gene: TRBJ1-2
D gene: .
clone size: .
CDR3 protein: CASSGGAGSNYGYTF
CDR3 DNA: TGTGCCAGCAGCGGGGGGGCAGGGTCTAACTATGGCTACACCTTC

V gene: TRBV5-1
CDR3 length: 15
J gene: TRBJ2-7
D gene: .
clone size: few
CDR3 protein: CASSLEGNEAYGQYF
CDR3 DNA: TGCGCCAGCAGCTTGGAAGGCAATGAGGCCTACGGGCAGTACTTC

V gene: TRBV7-9
CDR3 length: 12
J gene: TRBJ1-1
D gene: TRBD1
clone size: .
CDR3 protein: CASSVGTGEAFF
CDR3 DNA: TGTGCCAGCAGCGTAGGGACAGGCGAAGCTTTCTTT

V gene: TRBV24-1
CDR3 length: 13
J gene: TRBJ2-7
D gene: .
clone size: .
CDR3 protein: CATRQRKPYEQYF
CDR3 DNA: TGTGCCACCAGACAGCGGAAACCGTACGAGCAGTACTTC

V gene: TRBV5-5
CDR3 length: 15
J gene: TRBJ1-3
D gene: .
clone size: few
CDR3 protein: CASTPDLTSGNTIYF
CDR3 DNA: TGTGCCAGCACCCCGGACCTAACCTCTGGAAACACCATATATTTT

V gene: TRBV3-1
CDR3 length: 13
J gene: TRBJ1-6
D gene: .
clone size: few
CDR3 protein: CASSLARGEPLHF
CDR3 DNA: TGTGCCAGCAGCCTAGCCCGAGGCGAACCCCTCCACTTT

V gene: TRBV20-1
CDR3 length: 14
J gene: TRBJ2-7
D gene: .
clone size: .
CDR3 protein: CSARDLAWAWEQYF
CDR3 DNA: TGCAGTGCTAGAGATTTAGCGTGGGCTTGGGAGCAGTACTTC

V gene: TRBV5-1
CDR3 length: 16
J gene: TRBJ2-5
D gene: .
clone size: few
CDR3 protein: CASSPQVGGFQETQYF
CDR3 DNA: TGCGCCAGCAGCCCCCAGGTGGGGGGTTTTCAAGAGACCCAGTACTTC

V gene: TRBV4-3
CDR3 length: 14
J gene: TRBJ1-4
D gene: .
clone size: .
CDR3 protein: CASSQPDGDEKLFF
CDR3 DNA: TGCGCCAGCAGCCAACCGGACGGAGATGAAAAACTGTTTTTT

V gene: TRBV18
CDR3 length: 16
J gene: TRBJ2-5
D gene: .
clone size: .
CDR3 protein: CASSLRDTSPSGTQYF
CDR3 DNA: TGTGCCAGCTCACTCCGGGACACATCCCCCAGCGGGACCCAGTACTTC

V gene: TRBV29-1
CDR3 length: 12
J gene: TRBJ1-3
D gene: .
clone size: few
CDR3 protein: CSAWQPGNTIYF
CDR3 DNA: TGCAGCGCATGGCAGCCTGGAAACACCATATATTTT

V gene: TRBV5-1
CDR3 length: 15
J gene: TRBJ2-1
D gene: TRBD1
clone size: .
CDR3 protein: CASSHRGQGANEQFF
CDR3 DNA: TGCGCCAGCAGCCATCGGGGACAGGGGGCGAATGAGCAGTTCTTC

V gene: TRBV6-1
CDR3 length: 15
J gene: TRBJ2-3
D gene: .
clone size: .
CDR3 protein: CAISEGGGRPDTQYF
CDR3 DNA: TGTGCCATCTCGGAGGGAGGAGGTCGCCCAGATACGCAGTATTTT

V gene: TRBV7-2
CDR3 length: 13
J gene: TRBJ2-3
D gene: TRBD1
clone size: few
CDR3 protein: CASSLADRGTQYF
CDR3 DNA: TGTGCCAGCAGCCTTGCCGACAGGGGGACGCAGTATTTT

V gene: TRBV7-2
CDR3 length: 14
J gene: TRBJ2-3
D gene: .
clone size: once
CDR3 protein: CASSPLKGVDTQYF
CDR3 DNA: TGTGCCAGCAGCCCCCTCAAGGGGGTAGATACGCAGTATTTT

V gene: TRBV28
CDR3 length: 16
J gene: TRBJ1-2
D gene: .
clone size: .
CDR3 protein: CASSREGLNRNYGYTF
CDR3 DNA: TGTGCCAGCAGTAGGGAGGGACTAAACCGGAACTATGGCTACACCTTC

V gene: TRBV2
CDR3 length: 14
J gene: TRBJ1-1
D gene: .
clone size: .
CDR3 protein: CASSDIGRGGEAFF
CDR3 DNA: TGTGCCAGCAGTGATATCGGGCGTGGAGGTGAAGCTTTCTTT

V gene: TRBV28
CDR3 length: 13
J gene: TRBJ1-1
D gene: .
clone size: .
CDR3 protein: CATTIGEGTEAFF
CDR3 DNA: TGTGCCACCACGATTGGGGAGGGAACTGAAGCTTTCTTT

V gene: TRBV29-1
CDR3 length: 14
J gene: TRBJ2-1
D gene: .
clone size: few
CDR3 protein: CSVERRSSYNEQFF
CDR3 DNA: TGCAGCGTTGAAAGGCGCAGCTCCTACAATGAGCAGTTCTTC

V gene: TRBV11-1
CDR3 length: 16
J gene: TRBJ2-5
D gene: TRBD1
clone size: .
CDR3 protein: CASSVNRGRVWETQYF
CDR3 DNA: TGTGCCAGCAGCGTCAACAGGGGCAGGGTGTGGGAGACCCAGTACTTC

V gene: TRBV28
CDR3 length: 12
J gene: TRBJ2-7
D gene: .
clone size: .
CDR3 protein: CASSLPDYEQYF
CDR3 DNA: TGTGCCAGCAGTTTACCGGATTACGAGCAGTACTTC